This note documents a single T cell receptor (beta chain) sequence. Its antigen has not been determined. Base quality data are lacking; no much larger clone is found one base away. The method was the immunoSEQ multiplex PCR assay. Entries here come from immuneACCESS through TCRdb and include only in-frame sequences with V and J called. Some clones fail to appear in such tables; in the studies checked, an unresolved V gene covers under half of the shortfall, and the cause of the remainder is unknown. The sample table holds about 150,000 clones, of which 85% to 95% were seen once. The ten largest clonotypes hold 13% to 15% of the sample. This specimen comes from a study of control samples from healthy donors and cancer patients (TCRdb year 2020). V is pared back by 7 bases and J by 1 base, with 17 bases lying between the germline termini. The CDR3, cysteine through phenylalanine, is 15 amino acids long. Left in the record is the CDR3 DNA by itself, 45 bases read in frame from the first base. The germline V gene provides CDR1 SNHLY and CDR2 FYNNEI.

Here the chain combines TRBV2 and TRBJ2-7; no D gene call is confident. The sample taken for sequencing was PBMCs. The origin of this receptor is a man in his 60s with colorectal cancer. This receptor has the CDR3 CASTRAALGSYEQYF. The DNA sequence reads TGTGCCAGCACCCGGGCGGCTTTAGGATCCTACGAGCAGTACTTC.